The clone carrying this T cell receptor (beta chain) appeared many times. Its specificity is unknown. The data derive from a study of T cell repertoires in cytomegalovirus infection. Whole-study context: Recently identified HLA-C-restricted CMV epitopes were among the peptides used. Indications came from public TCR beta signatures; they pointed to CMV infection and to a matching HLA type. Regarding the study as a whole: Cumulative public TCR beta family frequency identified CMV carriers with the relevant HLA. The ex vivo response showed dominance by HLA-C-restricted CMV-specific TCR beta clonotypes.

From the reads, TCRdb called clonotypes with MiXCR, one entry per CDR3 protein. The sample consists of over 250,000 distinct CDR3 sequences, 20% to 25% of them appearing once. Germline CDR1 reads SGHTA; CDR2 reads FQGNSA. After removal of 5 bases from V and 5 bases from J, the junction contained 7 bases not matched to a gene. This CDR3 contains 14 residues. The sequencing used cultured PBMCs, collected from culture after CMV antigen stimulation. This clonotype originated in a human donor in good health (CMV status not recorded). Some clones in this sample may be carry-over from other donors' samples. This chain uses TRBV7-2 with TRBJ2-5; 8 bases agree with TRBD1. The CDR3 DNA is TGTGCCAGCAGCCCTCGACAGGGGACGGAGACCCAGTACTTC. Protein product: CASSPRQGTETQYF.